Reported below is one TCR beta chain. Only in-frame clones appear in the TCRdb table, and some are missing; sequencing was by immunoSEQ multiplex PCR. The data contain about 330,000 clones, approximately 88% of them seen just once; the ten biggest clones take up over 4.5%. The CDR3 runs 17 residues. Trimming cost V 6 bases and J 1 base; bases outside gene matches: 12. Germline CDR1 reads LNHDA; CDR2 reads SQIVND (reference sequence). The sample originates from a study of blood T cell repertoires in COVID-19. Study-level information: Samples taken during acute and convalescent COVID-19 were collected in the United States, Italy and Spain.

Among Cohort 3 donors, those recovered had two negative PCRs, clearance, or symptom resolution. V gene TRBV19 combines with J gene TRBJ1-5; 7 bases fit TRBD1. What was sequenced was PBMCs or T cells enriched from blood (not recorded which). The receptor was derived from a man under 40 who had recovered from COVID-19. CDR3 loop: CASSTTGAVGSNQPQHF. DNA of the CDR3: TGTGCCAGTAGCACCACAGGGGCGGTCGGAAGCAATCAGCCCCAGCATTTT.